This is a list of T cell receptor beta chains from one sample in a study of cytomegalovirus exposure and HLA in healthy donors. The table came from immunoSEQ multiplex PCR; TCRdb's copy has only in-frame clones and leaves some out. The repertoire holds 280,000 or so clones, around nine tenths seen once, with 0.92% in the top ten. Sequences were obtained from PBMCs. These receptors were collected from a young woman in good health and CMV-seronegative. Each CDR3 is given with its conserved first and last residue. Fields, in order: clone size, D gene, J gene, V gene, CDR3 DNA, CDR3 protein. A D gene is named only where the DNA matches it firmly. For some rows the clone size is stated as once, few or many, or as a class when expanded; others skip it.

clone_size: few
d_call: -
j_call: TRBJ2-2
v_call: TRBV9
cdr3_nt: TGTGCCAGCAGCGTAGGACTCGGCGGGGAGCTGTTTTTT
cdr3_aa: CASSVGLGGELFF

clone_size: -
d_call: -
j_call: TRBJ1-2
v_call: TRBV27
cdr3_nt: TGTGCCAGCAGTTTCGGACAGAACTATGGCTACACCTTC
cdr3_aa: CASSFGQNYGYTF

clone_size: few
d_call: -
j_call: TRBJ2-2
v_call: TRBV12-1
cdr3_nt: TGTGCCAACCAAGGGACTTCCGCCGGGGAGCTGTTTTTT
cdr3_aa: CANQGTSAGELFF

clone_size: few
d_call: -
j_call: TRBJ2-7
v_call: TRBV11-2
cdr3_nt: TGTGCCAGCAGCTTAGATCGGGGCTACGAGCAGTACTTC
cdr3_aa: CASSLDRGYEQYF

clone_size: -
d_call: TRBD2
j_call: TRBJ2-3
v_call: TRBV25-1
cdr3_nt: TGTGCCAGCAGTGAGGGTAGCGGGCCGAGCACAGATACGCAGTATTTT
cdr3_aa: CASSEGSGPSTDTQYF

clone_size: -
d_call: -
j_call: TRBJ1-1
v_call: TRBV7-2
cdr3_nt: TGTGCCAGCAGCTTAGAGCGTGCCCTAGAAGCTTTCTTT
cdr3_aa: CASSLERALEAFF

clone_size: once
d_call: TRBD1
j_call: TRBJ1-2
v_call: TRBV5-6
cdr3_nt: TGTGCCAGCAGCTCGGGAGGGGGCCCTAATACTAACTATGGCTACACCTTC
cdr3_aa: CASSSGGGPNTNYGYTF

clone_size: -
d_call: TRBD1
j_call: TRBJ1-3
v_call: TRBV7-9
cdr3_nt: TGTGCCAGCAGCCCCCAGGGGGGCATGAATGGAAACACCATATATTTT
cdr3_aa: CASSPQGGMNGNTIYF

clone_size: -
d_call: TRBD2
j_call: TRBJ2-2
v_call: TRBV28
cdr3_nt: TGTGCCACCCATCCAAGGGGACTAGCGGGTTCCGGGGAGCTGTTTTTT
cdr3_aa: CATHPRGLAGSGELFF

clone_size: few
d_call: -
j_call: TRBJ1-6
v_call: TRBV15
cdr3_nt: TGTGCCACCAGCAGGGTCTTCGGACCCCTCCACTTT
cdr3_aa: CATSRVFGPLHF

clone_size: -
d_call: -
j_call: TRBJ1-6
v_call: TRBV28
cdr3_nt: TGTGCCAGCAGGCGGGGGGCCGAGACACCCCTCCACTTT
cdr3_aa: CASRRGAETPLHF

clone_size: -
d_call: TRBD1
j_call: TRBJ1-3
v_call: TRBV28
cdr3_nt: TGTGCCAGCAGTTTACTCGGGACAGATGGAAACACCATATATTTT
cdr3_aa: CASSLLGTDGNTIYF

clone_size: -
d_call: TRBD2
j_call: TRBJ2-7
v_call: TRBV25-1
cdr3_nt: TGTGCCAGCAGTGAATCAGGACTAGCGGGAACCTACGAGCAGTACTTC
cdr3_aa: CASSESGLAGTYEQYF

clone_size: -
d_call: -
j_call: TRBJ1-1
v_call: TRBV6-6
cdr3_nt: TGTGCCAGCAGTTATGTAGGAGGCAGGGAAGCTTTCTTT
cdr3_aa: CASSYVGGREAFF

clone_size: -
d_call: -
j_call: TRBJ2-7
v_call: TRBV5-5
cdr3_nt: TGTGCCAGCAGCTTGTCCTTTTCTGAGCAGTACTTC
cdr3_aa: CASSLSFSEQYF

clone_size: -
d_call: TRBD1
j_call: TRBJ1-2
v_call: TRBV19
cdr3_nt: TGTGCCAGTTCTCCGGGACAGGGGAGTCTCGGCTACACCTTC
cdr3_aa: CASSPGQGSLGYTF

clone_size: -
d_call: -
j_call: TRBJ1-5
v_call: TRBV5-1
cdr3_nt: TGCGCCAGCAGCTTGGCCGGGATACGCAATCAGCCCCAGCATTTT
cdr3_aa: CASSLAGIRNQPQHF

clone_size: -
d_call: -
j_call: TRBJ1-1
v_call: TRBV9
cdr3_nt: TGTGCCAGCAGCGGGGGGGGTTGGACTGAAGCTTTCTTT
cdr3_aa: CASSGGGWTEAFF

clone_size: -
d_call: -
j_call: TRBJ2-7
v_call: TRBV30
cdr3_nt: TGTGCCTGGAGTGTCGGGTTCGAGCAGTACTTC
cdr3_aa: CAWSVGFEQYF

clone_size: -
d_call: -
j_call: TRBJ1-2
v_call: TRBV4-1
cdr3_nt: TGCGCCAGCAGCAGCCCTGTGCGGGCTCACGGCTACACCTTC
cdr3_aa: CASSSPVRAHGYTF

clone_size: -
d_call: -
j_call: TRBJ2-7
v_call: TRBV6-1
cdr3_nt: TGTGCCAGCAGAAATGCGGGACAGTCGGTCTACGAGCAGTACTTC
cdr3_aa: CASRNAGQSVYEQYF

clone_size: -
d_call: -
j_call: TRBJ2-7
v_call: TRBV6-5
cdr3_nt: TGTGCCAGCAGCTCGGAGTTTAGCGAGCAGTACTTC
cdr3_aa: CASSSEFSEQYF

clone_size: -
d_call: TRBD2
j_call: TRBJ2-7
v_call: TRBV15
cdr3_nt: TGTGCCACCAGTACGGGGGGGCCCGCCGACGAGCAGTACTTC
cdr3_aa: CATSTGGPADEQYF

clone_size: -
d_call: TRBD2
j_call: TRBJ2-2
v_call: TRBV9
cdr3_nt: TGTGCCAGCAGCGTAGGTCTAGCGGGGAGTGGGGAGCTGTTTTTT
cdr3_aa: CASSVGLAGSGELFF

clone_size: once
d_call: TRBD1
j_call: TRBJ1-2
v_call: TRBV5-4
cdr3_nt: TGTGCCAGCAGCTTGACAGGGGTCGGCGGCTACACCTTC
cdr3_aa: CASSLTGVGGYTF

clone_size: -
d_call: -
j_call: TRBJ1-1
v_call: TRBV7-2
cdr3_nt: TGTGCCAGCAGCTTAGCGGGCAATGAAGCTTTCTTT
cdr3_aa: CASSLAGNEAFF

clone_size: -
d_call: -
j_call: TRBJ2-3
v_call: TRBV18
cdr3_nt: TGTGCCAGCTCACCCTTTAGGGGAGGAGATACGCAGTATTTT
cdr3_aa: CASSPFRGGDTQYF

clone_size: -
d_call: TRBD2
j_call: TRBJ2-5
v_call: TRBV6-1
cdr3_nt: TGTGCCAGCAGCCTAGCGGGAGGCTACCAAGAGACCCAGTACTTC
cdr3_aa: CASSLAGGYQETQYF

clone_size: -
d_call: TRBD1
j_call: TRBJ1-6
v_call: TRBV7-9
cdr3_nt: TGTGCCAGCAGCTTATGGGACAGTAATTCACCCCTCCACTTT
cdr3_aa: CASSLWDSNSPLHF

clone_size: once
d_call: TRBD1
j_call: TRBJ1-5
v_call: TRBV6-6
cdr3_nt: TGTGCCAGCAGTTCTTCCGGGACAGGACTCAATCAGCCCCAGCATTTT
cdr3_aa: CASSSSGTGLNQPQHF

clone_size: -
d_call: -
j_call: TRBJ1-1
v_call: TRBV27
cdr3_nt: TGTGCCAGCAGTTTCGCGGGGAACACTGAAGCTTTCTTT
cdr3_aa: CASSFAGNTEAFF

clone_size: -
d_call: -
j_call: TRBJ2-1
v_call: TRBV9
cdr3_nt: TGTGCCAGCAGCCATCCCAATTCTCTAGGAGGTGAGCAGTTCTTC
cdr3_aa: CASSHPNSLGGEQFF

clone_size: -
d_call: TRBD1
j_call: TRBJ1-1
v_call: TRBV5-1
cdr3_nt: TGCGCCAGCAGCTTGAACCCGACAGGGACCACTGAAGCTTTCTTT
cdr3_aa: CASSLNPTGTTEAFF

clone_size: few
d_call: -
j_call: TRBJ1-2
v_call: TRBV4-1
cdr3_nt: TGCGCCAGCAGCCTTTTGGCAGGGTCCAACTATGGCTACACCTTC
cdr3_aa: CASSLLAGSNYGYTF

clone_size: -
d_call: TRBD2
j_call: TRBJ2-2
v_call: TRBV4-1
cdr3_nt: TGCGCCAGCAGCCAAGGACGAGTAGGGAGGGTTCGCACCGGGGAGCTGTTTTTT
cdr3_aa: CASSQGRVGRVRTGELFF

clone_size: -
d_call: -
j_call: TRBJ2-1
v_call: TRBV6-5
cdr3_nt: TGTGCCAGCAGTGCATTAGACAGTAACAATGAGCAGTTCTTC
cdr3_aa: CASSALDSNNEQFF

clone_size: -
d_call: TRBD1
j_call: TRBJ1-1
v_call: TRBV7-2
cdr3_nt: TGTGCCAGCAGCCCCTGGGACAGAGAGGAGAACACTGAAGCTTTCTTT
cdr3_aa: CASSPWDREENTEAFF

clone_size: -
d_call: TRBD1
j_call: TRBJ1-1
v_call: TRBV27
cdr3_nt: TGTGCCAGCAGTTTTAGGGGGCAGGGCACTGAAGCTTTCTTT
cdr3_aa: CASSFRGQGTEAFF

clone_size: -
d_call: -
j_call: TRBJ1-6
v_call: TRBV6-1
cdr3_nt: TGTGCCAGCAGTGGATATGAGTCGAATAATTCACCCCTCCACTTT
cdr3_aa: CASSGYESNNSPLHF

clone_size: -
d_call: TRBD2
j_call: TRBJ2-3
v_call: TRBV7-3
cdr3_nt: TGTGCCAGCAGCCGTCAGGGACTAGCGGGAGATACGCAGTATTTT
cdr3_aa: CASSRQGLAGDTQYF

clone_size: once
d_call: -
j_call: TRBJ1-2
v_call: TRBV6-5
cdr3_nt: TGTGCCAGCAGTGGCGGAGAATTGGTGTTCGGCTACACCTTC
cdr3_aa: CASSGGELVFGYTF